This TCR beta chain is drawn from a study of blood T cells in healthy people across ages. Findings and caveats of the study: PBMCs went unsorted, and a conclusive naive versus antigen-experienced comparison was therefore prevented.

Alongside a J-beta primer mix, a sample-barcoded 5' primer served in a second PCR lasting roughly 7 to 11 cycles. TCRdb redid the calling of the 5' RACE reads with MiXCR, one entry per CDR3 protein. Among about 1,400,000 distinct CDR3 sequences listed, almost 60% were seen once. This clonotype was detected once. Its antigen is as yet unknown. Per individual sample, total RNA of at least 6 micrograms was extracted. Between the trimmed V and J ends, which lost 4 bases and 5 bases, there was a span of 11 bases. CDR3 length: 14 residues. Per the germline V gene, CDR1 is MNHEY and CDR2 is SVGAGI. The gene calls are TRBV6-5 and TRBJ2-2, with D hard to call. This TCR came from a man aged 18 to 30 in good health. Sample: blood. CDR3 in amino acids: CASSSVTVTGELFF. DNA for the CDR3: TGTGCCAGCAGTTCCGTAACCGTAACCGGGGAGCTGTTTTTT.